These 27 T cell receptor beta chains share one sample of origin, sequenced in a study of T cells in Graves' hyperthyroidism and ophthalmopathy. Amplified regions were TCR beta CDR3 sequences from RNA transcripts. The HTBI set primed first-round TCR CDR3 RT-PCR. Using its own MiXCR run on the multiplex PCR reads, TCRdb lists one record per CDR3 protein. Here the sample spans fewer than 500,000 distinct CDR3 sequences, more than 12% being singletons. The sequencing sample was made of blood. These receptor sequences come from a woman aged 25 to 39 with Graves' ophthalmopathy.

This clonotype was found many times. The chain recombines TRBV2 with TRBJ1-2; maybe TRBD1 (5 bases). V lost 4 bases to trimming and J lost 4 bases, with 13 bases between them. The CDR3 extends over 14 amino acids. Germline CDR1 is SNHLY and CDR2 is FYNNEI. The CDR3 DNA reads as TGTGCCAGCAGTGGGGGTTGGGGCTCCTATGGCTACACCTTC. Protein: CASSGGWGSYGYTF.

The chain has TRBV29-1 and TRBJ1-4, with 8 bases matching TRBD1. The CDR3 has 15 amino acids. Trimming removed 0 bases from V and 6 bases from J; junction bases left unmatched: 6. Looked up from germline, CDR1 is SQVTM and CDR2 is ANQGSEA. CDR3 region: CSVEERTGLYEKLFF. The CDR3 DNA is TGCAGCGTTGAAGAACGGACAGGGTTGTATGAAAAACTGTTTTTT.

This clonotype occurred many times. V usage is TRBV20-1 and J usage is TRBJ2-3; D might be TRBD1 (6 bases). Trimming shortened V by 1 base and J by 2 bases, and 10 bases separated the two germline ends. CDR3 size: 14 residues. Germline CDR1 and CDR2: DFQATT and SNEGSKA (reference sequence). The CDR3 is CSARVGHFTDTQYF. The CDR3 coding sequence is TGCAGTGCTAGAGTGGGACACTTCACAGATACGCAGTATTTT.

The chain carries TRBV7-6 and TRBJ2-7, with D possibly TRBD1 on 6 matching bases. CDR1 is SGHVS, CDR2 FNYEAQ, per germline. This CDR3 has 13 residues. V lost 5 bases, J lost 8 bases, and 16 bases lay in between. CDR3 coding DNA: TGTGCCAGCAGCCTAACAGAGGGGGACAAGCAGTACTTC. Translating it yields CASSLTEGDKQYF.

At least ten counts were recorded for this clonotype. The J gene is TRBJ2-4, the V gene TRBV27, with TRBD2 identical over 9 bases. This CDR3 spans 14 amino acids. Germline values: CDR1 MNHEY, CDR2 SMNVEV (reference sequence). J lost 1 base, V lost 5 bases, and 0 bases had no gene match. The CDR3: CASSSGGAKNIQYF. The DNA for the CDR3 is TGTGCCAGCAGTAGCGGGGGGGCCAAAAACATTCAGTACTTC.

At least ten counts were recorded for this clonotype. The chain carries TRBV30 and TRBJ1-1; no clear D. Trimming took 1 base from V and 1 from J, leaving 13 bases between them. The CDR3 spans 15 residues. Germline loops: CDR1 GTSNPN, CDR2 SVGIG (reference sequence). CDR3 region: CAWSEFGRSNTEAFF. Here the CDR3 DNA reads TGTGCCTGGAGTGAATTCGGACGGTCGAACACTGAAGCTTTCTTT. Drawing the rest from reference TRBV30 and TRBJ1-1, the complete variable domain is SQTIHQWPATLVQPVGSPLSLECTVEGTSNPNLYWYRQAAGRGLQLLFYSVGIGQISSEVPQNLSASRPQDRQFILSSKKLLLSDSGFYLCAWSEFGRSNTEAFFGQGTRLTVV.

The chain combines TRBV20-1 with TRBJ1-5; no firm D call. The germline V gene encodes CDR1 DFQATT and CDR2 SNEGSKA (reference sequence). Trimming took off 2 bases at V and 3 bases at J, with 5 bases between the two ends. This CDR3 has 12 amino acids. In DNA form, the CDR3 reads TGCAGTGCTAGAAGTCCCAATCAGCCCCAGCATTTT. It is translated as CSARSPNQPQHF.

This clonotype was seen repeatedly, ten times or more. The rearrangement uses TRBV5-5 and TRBJ2-3; tentative D call: TRBD1 (6 bases). Germline V gene data show CDR1 as SGHKS and CDR2 as YYEKEE (reference sequence). The CDR3 loop spans 14 amino acids. Trimming pared 3 bases from V and 2 bases from J, leaving 10 bases between. The CDR3 protein is CASSSWTATDTQYF. The CDR3 DNA reads TGTGCCAGCAGCTCCTGGACAGCCACAGATACGCAGTATTTT.

This clonotype was detected ten times or more. The gene calls are TRBV2 and TRBJ1-2; 10 bases match TRBD1. The CDR3 is 15 residues long. Germline-derived CDR1 and CDR2 are SNHLY and FYNNEI. V was pared by 6 bases and J by 3 bases, with 7 bases of the junction left unmatched. CDR3 region: CASRTGGISDYGYTF. The DNA for the CDR3 is TGTGCCAGCAGGACAGGGGGCATATCTGACTATGGCTACACCTTC.

CDR3 in amino acids: CSAREDKYEQYF. CDR3 nucleotide sequence: TGCAGTGCTAGAGAGGACAAGTACGAGCAGTACTTC. V and J are TRBV20-1 and TRBJ2-7, with a weak D call TRBD1 (5 bases). CDR1 is DFQATT and CDR2 is SNEGSKA in the germline V gene (reference sequence). This CDR3 is 12 amino acids long. V shed 0 bases and J shed 4 bases, with 7 bases lying between them.

This clonotype was seen at least ten times. The chain combines TRBV19 with TRBJ1-5, with TRBD1 matching over 9 bases. This CDR3 region has 14 residues. Germline trimming cut 6 bases from V and 4 bases from J; bases unmatched to any gene: 4. CDR1 is LNHDA and CDR2 is SQIVND in the germline V gene (reference sequence). CDR3 DNA sequence: TGTGCCAGTAGACGGACAGGGGCGAATCAGCCCCAGCATTTT. Protein product: CASRRTGANQPQHF.

The V and J genes are TRBV29-1 and TRBJ1-1; 7 bases fit TRBD1. V dropped 6 bases and J dropped 5; count of bases not matched to a gene: 3. Germline V lookup: CDR1 SQVTM, CDR2 ANQGSEA. CDR3 length: 11 residues. The DNA of the CDR3 is TGCAGCGTCGAGGGGGCTACTGAAGCTTTCTTT. Amino acids: CSVEGATEAFF.

This clonotype was seen a handful of times. The chain is built from TRBV6-1 and TRBJ1-5; D is unclear. The CDR3 is 14 amino acids. Looked up from germline, CDR1 is MNHNS and CDR2 is SASEGT. Trimming cost V 8 bases and J 2 bases, with 13 bases left between them. The CDR3 coding sequence is TGTGCCAGCTCTCGCGGTTCGGGCAATCAGCCCCAGCATTTT. Residues: CASSRGSGNQPQHF.

This clonotype occurred many times. This chain connects TRBV5-1 to TRBJ1-4; D unresolved. This CDR3 has 15 amino acids. V was clipped by 4 bases and J by 7 bases, with 17 bases between them. The germline CDR1 and CDR2 sequences are SGHRS and YFSETQ. The CDR3 sequence is CASSAAGAGFEKLFF. CDR3 bases: TGCGCCAGCAGCGCGGCGGGAGCCGGTTTTGAAAAACTGTTTTTT. The full variable domain, with the rest looked up from reference TRBV5-1 and TRBJ1-4, is KAGVTQTPRYLIKTRGQQVTLSCSPISGHRSVSWYQQTPGQGLQFLFEYFSETQRNKGNFPGRFSGRQFSNSRSEMNVSTLELGDSALYLCASSAAGAGFEKLFFGSGTQLSVL.

This clonotype was observed many times. This chain connects TRBV7-3 to TRBJ1-2; 7 bases match TRBD1. V lost 4 bases and J lost 3; bases outside the gene matches: 8. Germline CDR1 is SGHTA and CDR2 is FQGTGA. The CDR3 extends over 15 amino acids. The CDR3 here is CASSSRQGWDYGYTF. The CDR3 coding sequence is TGTGCCAGCAGCTCACGACAGGGTTGGGACTATGGCTACACCTTC.

The chain joins TRBV28 to TRBJ1-5; TRBD1 matches at 9 bases. Germline trimming cut 5 bases from V and 11 bases from J; bases unmatched to any gene: 10. Germline V CDR1 and CDR2: MDHEN, SYDVKM. The CDR3 is 14 residues long. The CDR3 is CASSVGQGVSTQHF. The CDR3 bases are TGTGCCAGCAGTGTGGGACAGGGAGTTTCGACCCAGCATTTT.

This clonotype occurred many times. This sequence joins TRBV28 and TRBJ1-2; no reliable D call. V lost 7 bases and J 5 bases, leaving 20 bases between the germline ends. Looked up from germline, CDR1 is MDHEN and CDR2 is SYDVKM. CDR3 length equals 15 residues. The CDR3 protein is CASKPVGRPLYGYTF. CDR3 sequence (DNA): TGTGCCAGCAAACCGGTCGGACGTCCTCTTTATGGCTACACCTTC.

This clonotype was observed at least ten times. The DNA of the CDR3 is TGCGCCAGCAGCTCTAAACCTAATTCACCCCTCCACTTT. Translation: CASSSKPNSPLHF. The chain couples TRBV5-1 to TRBJ1-6; D unclear. CDR1 is SGHRS, CDR2 YFSETQ, per germline. The CDR3 is 13 residues long. The V and J ends lost 3 bases and 6 bases respectively, with 7 bases between them.

The chain joins TRBV28 to TRBJ2-6, with 8 bases lining up with TRBD1. The CDR3 loop spans 18 amino acids. CDR1 MDHEN and CDR2 SYDVKM come from the germline V gene. With V trimmed by 8 bases and J by 2 bases, 14 bases remained unmatched. The CDR3 coding sequence is TGTGCCAGCGGTTACCCCCAGGGGGCATCGACTGGGGCCAACGTCCTGACTTTC. Translating gives CASGYPQGASTGANVLTF. Combining the CDR3 with reference TRBV28 and TRBJ2-6 gives the whole variable domain DVKVTQSSRYLVKRTGEKVFLECVQDMDHENMFWYRQDPGLGLRLIYFSYDVKMKEKGDIPEGYSVSREKKERFSLILESASTNQTSMYLCASGYPQGASTGANVLTFGAGSRLTVL.

This clonotype was counted many times. The J gene is TRBJ1-3, the V gene TRBV28, with 7 bases aligning to TRBD1. CDR1 is MDHEN and CDR2 is SYDVKM in the germline V gene. With V trimmed by 3 bases and J by 0 bases, 8 bases remained unmatched. CDR3 length equals 17 residues. In DNA, the CDR3 is TGTGCCAGCAGTTTGACAGGGTTTCGCAACTCTGGAAACACCATATATTTT. As protein: CASSLTGFRNSGNTIYF.

This clonotype was recorded many times. The genes are TRBV28 and TRBJ2-4; D may be TRBD1 (5 bases). The V and J ends lost 6 bases and 6 bases respectively, with 12 bases between them. Germline CDR1 and CDR2: MDHEN and SYDVKM. The CDR3 contains 13 residues. The CDR3 nucleotides read TGTGCCAGCAGGGCAGGGTTTTTAAACATTCAGTACTTC. The encoded protein is CASRAGFLNIQYF.

This clonotype was counted a few times. The chain carries TRBV3-1 and TRBJ2-7; weak D call: TRBD1 (5 bases). Germline V lookup: CDR1 LGHDT, CDR2 YNNKEL (reference sequence). This CDR3 is built from 16 residues. V was cut by 0 bases and J by 1 base, with 13 bases left in between. The CDR3 DNA is TGTGCCAGCAGCCAAGAGCCAGCAAGGACATCCTACGAGCAGTACTTC. Translated: CASSQEPARTSYEQYF.

V and J are TRBV6-1 and TRBJ2-1, with D possibly TRBD1 on 5 matching bases. The CDR3 sequence is 12 residues long. Germline V gene data show CDR1 as MNHNS and CDR2 as SASEGT. V lost 8 bases and J 9 bases, leaving 14 bases between the germline ends. The DNA for the CDR3 is TGTGCCAGCGGGCAGGGAACGGGTGAGCAGTTCTTC. As protein: CASGQGTGEQFF.

A few counts support this clonotype. The CDR3: CASRSRVSNQPQHF. CDR3 coding DNA: TGTGCCAGCAGGAGCAGGGTAAGCAATCAGCCCCAGCATTTT. The J gene is TRBJ1-5, the V gene TRBV6-2 or TRBV6-3; TRBD1 might be the D (5 bases). This CDR3 contains 14 residues. The V gene lost 6 bases and the J gene lost 1 base, with 10 bases spanning the gap. CDR1 and CDR2 from the germline V gene are MNHEY and SVGEGT.

This clonotype was seen ten or more times. V is TRBV3-1 and J is TRBJ1-2, with D unresolved. The germline gives CDR1 LGHDT, CDR2 YNNKEL (reference sequence). The CDR3 length is 13 residues. The germline V and J ends were trimmed by 0 bases and 4 bases, with 6 bases remaining between them. CDR3 amino acids: CASSQDRSYGYTF. As DNA, the CDR3 is TGTGCCAGCAGCCAAGATAGGAGCTATGGCTACACCTTC.

This clonotype was seen only a few times. This chain connects TRBV20-1 to TRBJ1-2; maybe TRBD1 (6 bases). There are 16 residues in the CDR3. Germline V CDR1 and CDR2: DFQATT, SNEGSKA (reference sequence). The ends were cut back, 0 bases at V and 6 bases at J, with 20 bases in the middle. This chain's CDR3 is CSARDPTGPGKDGYTF. In DNA form, the CDR3 reads TGCAGTGCTAGAGATCCTACAGGGCCGGGGAAAGATGGCTACACCTTC.

This clonotype came up many times. The chain employs TRBV28 and TRBJ1-1; 8 nucleotides align to TRBD1. Germline-derived CDR1 and CDR2 are MDHEN and SYDVKM. V dropped 5 bases and J dropped 5; count of bases not matched to a gene: 7. This CDR3 spans 14 amino acids. CDR3 in DNA: TGTGCCAGCAGTCCGACAGGGGAAGGGACTGAAGCTTTCTTT. It encodes CASSPTGEGTEAFF.